This TCR beta chain comes out of a study of blood T cell repertoires in COVID-19. Study information: Sites in the United States, Italy and Spain provided acute and convalescent COVID-19 samples.

Original data processing: Nucleated cell counts were estimated from reference gene primer amplification. Profiling relied on immunoSEQ multiplex PCR, and the TCRdb table lists in-frame clones only, not all of them. V, J and clone size are those of that table, while D and trimming were read from the DNA. The table has around 94,000 clones, approximately 86% seen once. There are 13 residues in the CDR3. V lost 4 bases and J 6 bases, leaving 10 bases between the germline ends. Germline V gene data show CDR1 as MNHNY and CDR2 as SVGAGI (reference sequence). The sequence was collected from an older man with acute or convalescent COVID-19. This rearrangement joins TRBV6-6 to TRBJ1-5; D not certain. The source material was peripheral blood. CDR3 in amino acids: CASSFGSGQPQHF. In nucleotides, the CDR3 is TGTGCCAGCAGTTTCGGATCAGGTCAGCCCCAGCATTTT.